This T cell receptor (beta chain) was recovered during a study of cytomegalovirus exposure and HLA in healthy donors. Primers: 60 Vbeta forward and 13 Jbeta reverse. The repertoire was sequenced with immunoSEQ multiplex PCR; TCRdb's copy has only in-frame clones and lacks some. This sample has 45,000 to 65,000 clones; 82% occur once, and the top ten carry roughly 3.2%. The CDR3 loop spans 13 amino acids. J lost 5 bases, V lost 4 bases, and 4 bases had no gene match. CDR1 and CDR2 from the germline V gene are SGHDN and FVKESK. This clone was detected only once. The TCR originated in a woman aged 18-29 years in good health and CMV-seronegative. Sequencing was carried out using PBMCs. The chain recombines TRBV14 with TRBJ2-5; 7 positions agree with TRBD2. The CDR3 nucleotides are TGTGCCAGCAGCCGTGGACTAGGGGAGACCCAGTACTTC. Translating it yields CASSRGLGETQYF.